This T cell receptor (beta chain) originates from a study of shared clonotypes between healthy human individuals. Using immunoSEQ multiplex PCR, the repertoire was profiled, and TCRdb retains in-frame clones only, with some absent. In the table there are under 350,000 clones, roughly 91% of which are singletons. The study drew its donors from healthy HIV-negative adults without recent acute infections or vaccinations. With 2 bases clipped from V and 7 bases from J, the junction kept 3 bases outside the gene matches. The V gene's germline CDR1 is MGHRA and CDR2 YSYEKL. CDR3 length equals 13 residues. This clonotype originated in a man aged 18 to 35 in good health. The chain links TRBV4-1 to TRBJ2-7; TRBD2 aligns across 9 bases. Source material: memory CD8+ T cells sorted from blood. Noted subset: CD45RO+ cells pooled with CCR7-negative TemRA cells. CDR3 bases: TGCGCCAGCAGCCAATTGACTAGCGGAGAGCAGTACTTC. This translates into CASSQLTSGEQYF.